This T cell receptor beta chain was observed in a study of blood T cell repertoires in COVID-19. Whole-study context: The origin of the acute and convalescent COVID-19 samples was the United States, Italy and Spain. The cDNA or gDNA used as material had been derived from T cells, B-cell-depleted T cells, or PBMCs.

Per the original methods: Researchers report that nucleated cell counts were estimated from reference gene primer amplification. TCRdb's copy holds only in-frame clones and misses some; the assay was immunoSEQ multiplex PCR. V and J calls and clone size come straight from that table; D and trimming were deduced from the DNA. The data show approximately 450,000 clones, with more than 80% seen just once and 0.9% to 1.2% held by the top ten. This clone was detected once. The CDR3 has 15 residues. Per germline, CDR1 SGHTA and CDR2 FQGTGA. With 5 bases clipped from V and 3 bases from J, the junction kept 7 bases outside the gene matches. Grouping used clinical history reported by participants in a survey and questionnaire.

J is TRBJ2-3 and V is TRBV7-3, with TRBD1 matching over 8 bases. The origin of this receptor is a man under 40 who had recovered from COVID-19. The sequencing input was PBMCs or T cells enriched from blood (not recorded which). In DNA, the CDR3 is TGTGCCAGCAGCCAAAGCAGGGGGCGGACAGATACGCAGTATTTT. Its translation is CASSQSRGRTDTQYF.